The 28 T cell receptor beta chains listed next were all sequenced from one sample in a study of T-cell memory formation after mild COVID-19. TCRdb analysed the 5' RACE reads with MiXCR anew, one entry per CDR3 protein. The data hold 250,000 to 400,000 distinct CDR3 sequences, with approximately 15% observed a single time. The source material was PBMCs or a T cell subset sorted from them (not recorded which). Receptors originate from a man younger than 35 who had mild COVID-19 (a few samples of this study predate the infection). Cell type and time point are not known.

This chain uses TRBV7-8 with TRBJ1-2; D is unresolved. The CDR3 runs to 12 residues. V lost 5 bases and J 14 bases, leaving 18 bases between the germline ends. Germline values: CDR1 SGHVS, CDR2 FQNEAQ. The CDR3 bases are TGTGCCAGCAGCCCCCTTCCCCAGCAGAGTACCTTC. Its translation is CASSPLPQQSTF.

The rearrangement links TRBV9 to TRBJ2-3, with 7 bases aligning to TRBD1. Germline-derived CDR1 and CDR2 are SGDLS and YYNGEE. The CDR3 has 13 amino acids. V gave up 4 bases and J gave up 4 bases; unmatched junction bases: 3. CDR3 DNA: TGTGCCAGCAGCCCGGGACAGCCAGATACGCAGTATTTT. Its protein product is CASSPGQPDTQYF. The full variable domain, its missing parts supplied by reference TRBV9 and TRBJ2-3, is DSGVTQTPKHLITATGQRVTLRCSPRSGDLSVYWYQQSLDQGLQFLIQYYNGEERAKGNILERFSAQQFPDLHSELNLSSLELGDSALYFCASSPGQPDTQYFGPGTRLTVL.

The rearrangement uses TRBV15 and TRBJ2-5; tentatively, D is TRBD1 or TRBD2 (5 bases each). Trimming left V 1 base short and J 2 bases short, with 8 bases between. From germline, CDR1 is LNHNV and CDR2 YYDKDF (reference sequence). This CDR3 has 14 amino acids. The CDR3 sequence: CATSRVGRQETQYF. The DNA for the CDR3 is TGTGCCACCAGCAGAGTGGGACGGCAAGAGACCCAGTACTTC.

This clonotype was seen more than once but under ten times. This chain links TRBV7-9 with TRBJ1-4; perhaps TRBD1 as D (5 bases). The CDR3 runs to 14 residues. Per the germline V gene, CDR1 is SEHNR and CDR2 is FQNEAQ (reference sequence). Deletions cut 3 bases from V and 7 bases from J, with 12 bases between. The CDR3 region is CASSFGRGGEKLFF. For the CDR3, the DNA is TGTGCCAGCAGCTTTGGAAGGGGAGGTGAAAAACTGTTTTTT.

This chain uses TRBV6-1 with TRBJ1-5; D not resolved. Between the trimmed V and J ends, which lost 1 base and 4 bases, there was a span of 11 bases. Per the germline V gene, CDR1 is MNHNS and CDR2 is SASEGT. CDR3 size: 15 residues. In DNA form, the CDR3 reads TGTGCCAGCAGTGAAGGGTGGGTACCAAATCAGCCCCAGCATTTT. This codes for CASSEGWVPNQPQHF.

This clonotype was observed a few times. The gene calls are TRBV7-8 and TRBJ2-1; 8 bases match TRBD2. V was pared by 2 bases and J by 2 bases, with 8 bases of the junction left unmatched. The CDR3 has 17 amino acids. Germline V gives CDR1 SGHVS, CDR2 FQNEAQ. This CDR3 reads CASSLRPSGGAYNEQFF. CDR3 coding DNA: TGTGCCAGCAGCTTACGCCCGTCCGGGGGGGCCTACAATGAGCAGTTCTTC.

The chain has TRBV28 and TRBJ1-5; a possible D gene is TRBD1 (6 bases). This CDR3 spans 15 amino acids. CDR1 MDHEN and CDR2 SYDVKM come from the germline V gene. V was shortened by 8 bases and J by 0 bases, with 14 bases between the two germline ends. The CDR3 is CASQTGDYSNQPQHF. CDR3 in DNA: TGTGCCAGCCAGACAGGAGACTATAGCAATCAGCCCCAGCATTTT. Complete variable domain (other parts from reference TRBV28 and TRBJ1-5): DVKVTQSSRYLVKRTGEKVFLECVQDMDHENMFWYRQDPGLGLRLIYFSYDVKMKEKGDIPEGYSVSREKKERFSLILESASTNQTSMYLCASQTGDYSNQPQHFGDGTRLSIL.

The V and J genes are TRBV7-2 and TRBJ2-2; D unclear. The CDR3 is 13 residues long. Germline values: CDR1 SGHTA, CDR2 FQGNSA. V lost 5 bases and J 8 bases, leaving 12 bases between the germline ends. The CDR3 reads CASSPYRPGELFF. The CDR3 region has the DNA TGTGCCAGCAGCCCCTATCGCCCAGGGGAGCTGTTTTTT.

V usage is TRBV29-1 and J usage is TRBJ1-1; D uncertain. This CDR3 is built from 10 residues. CDR1 and CDR2 from the germline V gene are SQVTM and ANQGSEA. The V gene lost 4 bases and the J gene lost 6 bases, with 6 bases spanning the gap. In DNA, the CDR3 is TGCAGCGTTGTATGGGCTGAAGCTTTCTTT. As protein: CSVVWAEAFF.

The chain has TRBV12-3 or TRBV12-4 and TRBJ2-7; no clear D. The CDR3 spans 12 residues. The V and J ends lost 6 bases and 9 bases respectively, with 15 bases between them. CDR3 DNA: TGTGCCAGCAGCAAACTCCGGGCCGGGCAGTACTTC. Amino acid sequence: CASSKLRAGQYF.

The gene calls are TRBV4-1 and TRBJ1-1; D gene ambiguous. CDR3 length: 16 residues. Trimming took 0 bases from V and 0 from J, leaving 11 bases between them. Germline V gives CDR1 MGHRA, CDR2 YSYEKL. Written as DNA, the CDR3 is TGCGCCAGCAGCCAAGATTCCGGGCAGTTGAACACTGAAGCTTTCTTT. Translation: CASSQDSGQLNTEAFF.

This clonotype has ten or more counts. J is TRBJ1-5 and V is TRBV9; 8 bases agree with TRBD1. After removal of 4 bases from V and 4 bases from J, the junction contained 10 bases not matched to a gene. Germline V gives CDR1 SGDLS, CDR2 YYNGEE. The CDR3 sequence is 16 residues long. This chain's CDR3 is CASSPGTGASNQPQHF. CDR3 sequence (DNA): TGTGCCAGCAGCCCGGGGACAGGAGCATCTAATCAGCCCCAGCATTTT.

For the CDR3, the DNA is TGTGCCAGCAGTCAGGGGGCACTGGGTGGCTACACCTTC. It is translated as CASSQGALGGYTF. The chain couples TRBV12-3 or TRBV12-4 to TRBJ1-2; 8 nucleotides match TRBD1. The CDR3 consists of 13 residues. Trimming took 5 bases from V and 7 from J; bases not matched to a gene: 6.

The V and J genes are TRBV3-1 and TRBJ2-7; 11 bases agree with TRBD1. This CDR3 has 15 amino acids. Losses at the gene ends were 4 bases for V and 5 bases for J; bases not matched to a gene: 7. Germline V lookup: CDR1 LGHDT, CDR2 YNNKEL (reference sequence). For the CDR3, the DNA is TGTGCCAGCAGCCCCAGAGGGACAGGGGGGAACGAGCAGTACTTC. This sequence encodes CASSPRGTGGNEQYF.

This chain uses TRBV27 with TRBJ2-1, with 13 bases aligning to TRBD2. Germline values: CDR1 MNHEY, CDR2 SMNVEV (reference sequence). This CDR3 comprises 14 residues. V trimming: 3 bases; J trimming: 10 bases; junction bases outside the gene matches: 3. The CDR3 coding sequence is TGTGCCAGCAGTTTCGGACTAGCGGGGGAAGAGCAGTTCTTC. Protein: CASSFGLAGEEQFF.

This rearrangement joins TRBV29-1 to TRBJ2-4; 12 bases are a match to TRBD1. With V trimmed by 1 base and J by 7 bases, 8 bases remained unmatched. Germline V gene sequence: CDR1 SQVTM, CDR2 ANQGSEA. The CDR3 has 16 residues. The CDR3 loop reads CSVEVAPGQGANIQYF. Written as DNA, the CDR3 is TGCAGCGTTGAAGTGGCCCCGGGACAGGGGGCGAACATTCAGTACTTC.

This clonotype appeared a few times. V gene TRBV4-1 combines with J gene TRBJ2-5; 8 bases map to TRBD2. The CDR3 has 16 amino acids. Looked up from germline, CDR1 is MGHRA and CDR2 is YSYEKL. The ends lost 5 bases at V and 5 bases at J; junction bases unmatched: 13. The CDR3 loop reads CASSASITSGLETQYF. In nucleotides, the CDR3 is TGCGCCAGCAGCGCAAGCATAACTAGCGGCTTGGAGACCCAGTACTTC.

The V call is TRBV5-5, the J call TRBJ2-1; possible D gene TRBD1, 6 bases. Between the trimmed V and J ends, which lost 5 bases and 8 bases, there was a span of 14 bases. The germline gives CDR1 SGHKS, CDR2 YYEKEE (reference sequence). This CDR3 contains 13 residues. Here the CDR3 DNA reads TGTGCCAGCAGAAGGGGGATGAGGGATGAGCAGTTCTTC. This gives the protein CASRRGMRDEQFF.

This clonotype came up many times. CDR3 sequence: CATSGGGANVLTF. Here the CDR3 DNA reads TGTGCCACCAGCGGCGGTGGGGCCAACGTCCTGACTTTC. This sequence joins TRBV15 and TRBJ2-6; D not resolved. The CDR3 consists of 13 residues. Trimming shortened V by 5 bases and J by 3 bases, and 5 bases separated the two germline ends. Germline V gene lookup returns CDR1 LNHNV and CDR2 YYDKDF (reference sequence).

This clonotype turned up a few times. V and J are TRBV3-1 and TRBJ2-1; 8 nucleotides line up with TRBD2. The CDR3 loop spans 15 amino acids. The junction had 3 bases not matched to a gene; V was cut back by 0 bases and J by 5 bases. Germline V lookup: CDR1 LGHDT, CDR2 YNNKEL (reference sequence). This CDR3 reads CASSQDELADNEQFF. The DNA for the CDR3 is TGTGCCAGCAGCCAAGATGAACTAGCGGACAATGAGCAGTTCTTC.

This clonotype was counted ten times or more. This chain joins TRBV7-2 and TRBJ2-5; TRBD2 aligns across 9 bases. This CDR3 has 16 amino acids. Germline-derived CDR1 and CDR2 are SGHTA and FQGNSA. V dropped 3 bases and J dropped 1; count of bases not matched to a gene: 6. In DNA, the CDR3 is TGTGCCAGCAGCTTGAGTGGAGCGGGGGGCCAAGAGACCCAGTACTTC. Amino acid sequence: CASSLSGAGGQETQYF.

Only a few counts were recorded for this clonotype. The chain combines TRBV4-3 with TRBJ2-7; 8 positions agree with TRBD1. Per the germline V gene, CDR1 is LGHNA and CDR2 is YSLEER. With 1 base clipped from V and 6 bases from J, the junction kept 2 bases outside the gene matches. This CDR3 is 13 amino acids long. The CDR3 here is CASSQGTGREQYF. The CDR3, as DNA: TGCGCCAGCAGCCAAGGGACAGGGCGCGAGCAGTACTTC.

This clonotype was counted only a few times. This chain joins TRBV29-1 and TRBJ1-2; 9 nucleotides align to TRBD1. Germline V lookup: CDR1 SQVTM, CDR2 ANQGSEA. The CDR3 runs to 14 residues. Losses at the gene ends were 8 bases for V and 3 bases for J; bases not matched to a gene: 10. The CDR3 bases are TGCAGCACTGACTGGACAGGGGAATACTATGGCTACACCTTC. Translation gives CSTDWTGEYYGYTF.

This clonotype was seen only a few times. The chain carries TRBV12-3 or TRBV12-4 and TRBJ2-7, with 11 bases identical to TRBD1. V lost 5 bases and J lost 1; bases outside the gene matches: 4. This CDR3 region has 15 residues. CDR3 sequence (DNA): TGTGCCAGCAGTACCGGGACAGGGGGGTCCTACGAGCAGTACTTC. Translating it yields CASSTGTGGSYEQYF.

There are many counts of this clonotype. The gene calls are TRBV7-9 and TRBJ2-7, with TRBD2 matching 7 bases. V shed 3 bases, J shed 6 bases, and the junction held 2 bases outside the gene matches. Germline CDR1 is SEHNR and CDR2 is FQNEAQ (reference sequence). The CDR3 spans 12 residues. CDR3 DNA sequence: TGTGCCAGCAGCTTCACGGGGGGCGAGCAGTACGTC. Translated: CASSFTGGEQYV.

In this sample, this clonotype turned up a few times. The CDR3 DNA sequence: TGTGCCACCTCGACCGGGACACGCTATGGCTACACCTTC. Amino acid sequence: CATSTGTRYGYTF. J is TRBJ1-2 and V is TRBV6-1, with D possibly being TRBD1 (6 bases). The V gene's germline CDR1 is MNHNS and CDR2 SASEGT. Trimming removed 10 bases from V and 4 bases from J, with 16 bases in between. This CDR3 comprises 13 residues.

This clonotype came up a few times. This sequence joins TRBV18 and TRBJ2-7; 7 nucleotides agree with TRBD2. The ends lost 0 bases at V and 4 bases at J; junction bases unmatched: 3. The germline CDR1 and CDR2 sequences are KGHSH and LQKENI. The CDR3 covers 14 residues. DNA for the CDR3: TGTGCCAGCTCACCACCGAACGGGGGGTACGAGCAGTACGTC. It is translated as CASSPPNGGYEQYV.

This clonotype was picked up a small number of times. At one of its ends the junction is not consistent with the germline gene, which may arise from a read error. The gene calls are TRBV7-2 and TRBJ2-4; perhaps TRBD2 as D (6 bases). Per germline, CDR1 SGHTA and CDR2 FQGNSA. This CDR3 is 12 amino acids long. The CDR3 sequence is CASSHRTGREHF. CDR3 bases: TGTGCCAGCAGCCACCGTACGGGGCGGGAACACTTC. Based on the CDR3 plus reference TRBV7-2 and TRBJ2-4, the full variable domain is GAGVSQSPSNKVTEKGKDVELRCDPISGHTALYWYRQSLGQGLEFLIYFQGNSAPDKSGLPSDRFSAERTGGSVSTLTIQRTQQEDSAVYLCASSHRTGREHFGAGTRLSVL.